This entry lists 22 T cell receptor beta chains sequenced from one sample in a study of T-cell reconstitution after alpha-beta-depleted transplantation in children. Unique molecular identifiers featured in how the TCRbeta library was prepared. MiXCR, run by TCRdb on the PCR reads, gives a single entry per CDR3 protein. The data show tens of thousands of distinct CDR3 sequences, 4.9% seen once. This specimen consisted of PBMCs, mostly from graft donor cells, obtained 180 days after TCRalphabeta/CD19-depleted stem cell transplant. Receptors originate from a boy in the first two years of life who had a stem cell transplant for acute myeloid leukemia, so the T cells may come from the graft donor.

The chain employs TRBV20-1 and TRBJ1-5; 7 bases fit TRBD1. Germline CDR1 DFQATT, CDR2 SNEGSKA (reference sequence). After removal of 7 bases from V and 2 bases from J, the junction contained 23 bases not matched to a gene. There are 19 residues in the CDR3. The CDR3 DNA reads TGCAGTGGCCTGGGTGCGGGACAGAACAGGGCAAGTGGCAATCAGCCCCAGCATTTT. It codes for CSGLGAGQNRASGNQPQHF.

This clonotype was observed many times. The J gene is TRBJ1-5, the V gene TRBV9; 10 nucleotides align to TRBD1. J was trimmed by 7 bases and V by 4 bases; bases with no gene match: 17. CDR3 length equals 18 residues. The germline V gene encodes CDR1 SGDLS and CDR2 YYNGEE. The CDR3 is CASSSDRGLMVRRQPQHF. CDR3 nucleotide sequence: TGTGCCAGCAGCTCAGACAGGGGGCTAATGGTCCGAAGGCAGCCCCAGCATTTT.

This clonotype was recorded many times. The gene calls are TRBV6-1 and TRBJ2-2; no reliable D call. Germline V gene lookup returns CDR1 MNHNS and CDR2 SASEGT. The germline V and J ends were trimmed by 4 bases and 2 bases, with 8 bases remaining between them. The CDR3 has 14 residues. The CDR3 DNA reads as TGTGCCAGCAGTGTCGGACCAAACACCGGGGAGCTGTTTTTT. Its translation is CASSVGPNTGELFF.

This clonotype was seen many times. The genes are TRBV7-8 and TRBJ2-7; the D is unclear. In germline, CDR1 is SGHVS, CDR2 FQNEAQ. V shed 6 bases and J shed 8 bases, with 14 bases lying between them. The CDR3 runs to 12 residues. CDR3 loop: CASSLDGSQQYF. The CDR3 DNA is TGTGCCAGCAGTTTGGACGGGTCGCAGCAGTACTTC.

This clonotype has ten or more counts. The chain recombines TRBV10-3 with TRBJ2-7, with a weak D call TRBD2 (6 bases). CDR3 length: 14 residues. The V end lost 6 bases, the J end lost 6 bases, and 18 bases lay between the germline ends. CDR1 ENHRY and CDR2 SYGVKD come from the germline V gene. The CDR3 DNA is TGTGCCATCAGCACGGAGATGGGACTCCCCGAGCAGTACTTC. It encodes CAISTEMGLPEQYF.

The table lists this clonotype with a few counts. The chain carries TRBV5-1 and TRBJ2-7; D is unresolved. This CDR3 comprises 15 residues. Germline CDR1 is SGHRS and CDR2 is YFSETQ. V was cut by 1 base and J by 3 bases, with 14 bases left in between. The CDR3 spells CASSLRWQIHYEQYV. DNA of the CDR3: TGCGCCAGCAGCTTGAGGTGGCAGATCCACTACGAGCAGTACGTC.

At least ten counts were recorded for this clonotype. J is TRBJ1-1 and V is TRBV27; a possible D gene is TRBD1 (5 bases). The CDR3 runs to 12 residues. Germline V gives CDR1 MNHEY, CDR2 SMNVEV (reference sequence). V lost 3 bases and J lost 5, with 7 bases in between. CDR3 protein: CASSFRGTEAFF. As DNA, the CDR3 is TGTGCCAGCAGTTTCCGGGGGACTGAAGCTTTCTTT.

This clonotype was observed many times. This rearrangement joins TRBV24-1 to TRBJ2-3; 8 bases are a match to TRBD2. From germline, CDR1 is KGHDR and CDR2 SFDVKD. The CDR3 length is 15 residues. V lost 4 bases, J lost 6 bases, and 8 bases stayed unmatched. CDR3 sequence reads: CATSEAGTRSDTQYF. The CDR3 coding sequence is TGTGCCACCAGTGAGGCCGGGACTAGATCTGATACGCAGTATTTT.

The V and J genes are TRBV3-1 and TRBJ2-2, with 12 bases aligning to TRBD2. Germline CDR1 is LGHDT and CDR2 is YNNKEL (reference sequence). The CDR3 contains 18 residues. V shed 11 bases and J 5 bases; nucleotides not matched to a gene: 18. DNA of the CDR3: TGTGCCTCCTCCCAGGAACCCCTAGCGGGGGGGCCAACCGGGGAGCTGTTTTTT. Translated, it gives CASSQEPLAGGPTGELFF.

This clonotype was counted a few times. The chain uses TRBV7-6 and TRBJ2-2, with a possible D match to TRBD1 (6 bases). From germline, CDR1 is SGHVS and CDR2 FNYEAQ. The V end lost 1 base, the J end lost 2 bases, and 14 bases lay between the germline ends. The CDR3 spans 17 residues. The CDR3 reads CASSLGAGTLNTGELFF. The CDR3 nucleotides read TGTGCCAGCAGCTTAGGGGCCGGGACACTTAACACCGGGGAGCTGTTTTTT.

This clonotype showed up many times. The CDR3 loop is CASSKGSPNQPQHF. The CDR3 DNA follows: TGTGCCAGCAGTAAGGGCAGCCCCAATCAGCCCCAGCATTTT. V is TRBV6-1 and J is TRBJ1-5; D unresolved. The CDR3 loop spans 14 amino acids. The V gene lost 5 bases and the J gene lost 3 bases, with 11 bases spanning the gap. Germline assignment: CDR1 MNHNS and CDR2 SASEGT.

This clonotype has a count of ten or more. An end of the junction does not agree with germline; a read error may underlie this. V is TRBV6-1 and J is TRBJ2-1; 7 bases align to TRBD1. Germline assignment: CDR1 MNHNS and CDR2 SASEGT. This CDR3 is built from 15 residues. CDR3 protein: CASREDRVKYNEQFF. The CDR3 DNA reads TGTGCCAGCAGAGAAGACAGGGTGAAGTACAATGAGCAGTTCTTC.

This clonotype was seen many times. V gene TRBV20-1 combines with J gene TRBJ1-1; D is perhaps TRBD1 (6 bases). Trimming pared 4 bases from V and 0 bases from J, leaving 15 bases between. The CDR3 has 15 amino acids. Germline V gives CDR1 DFQATT, CDR2 SNEGSKA (reference sequence). The CDR3 reads CSAKSQGRMNTEAFF. In nucleotides, the CDR3 is TGCAGTGCTAAGTCACAGGGAAGGATGAACACTGAAGCTTTCTTT.

The sample holds many counts of this clonotype. The V and J genes are TRBV5-1 and TRBJ2-2; D is unclear. Trimming stripped 2 bases from V and 0 bases from J, with 8 bases between. The CDR3 has 15 residues. Per the germline V gene, CDR1 is SGHRS and CDR2 is YFSETQ. CDR3 in amino acids: CASSFQATNTGELFF. The CDR3 DNA follows: TGCGCCAGCAGCTTTCAAGCTACGAACACCGGGGAGCTGTTTTTT. The whole variable domain, remainder taken from reference TRBV5-1 and TRBJ2-2, is KAGVTQTPRYLIKTRGQQVTLSCSPISGHRSVSWYQQTPGQGLQFLFEYFSETQRNKGNFPGRFSGRQFSNSRSEMNVSTLELGDSALYLCASSFQATNTGELFFGEGSRLTVL.

This clonotype was counted many times. The chain uses TRBV12-3 or TRBV12-4 and TRBJ2-3, with 7 bases lining up with TRBD1. Trimming at V came to 7 bases and at J to 2 bases, leaving 9 bases not matched to a gene. CDR3 length equals 15 residues. The CDR3 DNA is TGTGCCAGCAATCCCGACAGGGCTAACACAGATACGCAGTATTTT. Translated, it gives CASNPDRANTDTQYF.

This clonotype was detected ten times or more. The genes are TRBV2 and TRBJ2-1, with D possibly TRBD1 on 5 matching bases. The CDR3 is 13 residues long. The germline V gene has CDR1 SNHLY and CDR2 FYNNEI. V was clipped by 10 bases and J by 5 bases, with 15 bases between them. This CDR3 is CATSKGINNEQFF. The CDR3 bases are TGTGCCACCTCGAAGGGGATAAACAATGAGCAGTTCTTC. Using reference TRBV2 and TRBJ2-1 for the parts outside the CDR3, the full variable domain is EPEVTQTPSHQVTQMGQEVILRCVPISNHLYFYWYRQILGQKVEFLVSFYNNEISEKSEIFDDQFSVERPDGSNFTLKIRSTKLEDSAMYFCATSKGINNEQFFGPGTRLTVL.

Many counts were recorded for this clonotype. V is TRBV3-1 and J is TRBJ2-5; 8 positions match TRBD2. Germline CDR1 is LGHDT and CDR2 is YNNKEL (reference sequence). CDR3 length equals 15 residues. Trimming at V came to 0 bases and at J to 5 bases, leaving 5 bases not matched to a gene. CDR3 sequence: CASSQDTGGRETQYF. The CDR3 bases are TGTGCCAGCAGCCAAGATACGGGGGGGAGGGAGACCCAGTACTTC.

This clonotype was detected many times. The chain combines TRBV7-9 with TRBJ1-3; D remains unclear. The CDR3 spans 13 residues. The germline CDR1 and CDR2 sequences are SEHNR and FQNEAQ (reference sequence). V lost 0 bases and J lost 2, with 2 bases in between. In DNA form, the CDR3 reads TGTGCCAGCAGCTTAGCGGCTGGAAACACCATATATTTT. This encodes CASSLAAGNTIYF.

This clonotype came up many times. The chain joins TRBV7-9 to TRBJ1-1; D is unresolved. Germline CDR1 and CDR2: SEHNR and FQNEAQ (reference sequence). The CDR3 has 12 amino acids. V lost 3 bases, J lost 5 bases, and 7 bases lay in between. The CDR3 is CASSLGWTEAFF. CDR3 coding DNA: TGTGCCAGCAGCTTGGGGTGGACTGAAGCTTTCTTT. The full variable domain, in which reference TRBV7-9 and TRBJ1-1 provide the parts outside the CDR3, is DTGVSQNPRHKITKRGQNVTFRCDPISEHNRLYWYRQTLGQGPEFLTYFQNEAQLEKSRLLSDRFSAERPKGSFSTLEIQRTEQGDSAMYLCASSLGWTEAFFGQGTRLTVV.

This clonotype was recorded many times. The chain recombines TRBV12-3 or TRBV12-4 with TRBJ1-5, with TRBD1 matching over 7 bases. Trimming at V came to 8 bases and at J to 5 bases, leaving 6 bases not matched to a gene. This CDR3 comprises 13 residues. CDR3 bases: TGTGCCAGCCACAGGGGTCACGATCAGCCCCAGCATTTT. Its translation is CASHRGHDQPQHF.

This clonotype showed up many times. The chain combines TRBV12-3 or TRBV12-4 with TRBJ2-7, with 15 bases matching TRBD2. The CDR3 extends over 13 amino acids. V was clipped by 6 bases and J by 12 bases; unmatched bases: 6. CDR3 DNA: TGTGCCAGCAGCCGGACTAGCGGGGGGGCCGGGTACTTC. Its translation: CASSRTSGGAGYF.

In this sample, this clonotype turned up many times. The chain joins TRBV18 to TRBJ1-1; D is unclear. The CDR3 totals 13 residues. CDR1 KGHSH and CDR2 LQKENI come from the germline V gene. V was trimmed by 6 bases and J by 1 base, leaving 9 bases between them. Here the CDR3 reads CASSPITNTEAFF. CDR3 bases: TGTGCCAGCTCGCCCATTACGAACACTGAAGCTTTCTTT.